This T cell receptor (beta chain) was identified in a study of cytomegalovirus exposure and HLA in healthy donors. The CDR3 loop spans 13 amino acids. Per the germline V gene, CDR1 is SGHRS and CDR2 is YFSETQ. V was shortened by 5 bases and J by 6 bases, with 14 bases between the two germline ends. The PCR contained 60 Vbeta and 13 Jbeta primers. Sequencing was performed with immunoSEQ multiplex PCR; in TCRdb, only in-frame clones are kept and a portion is missing. The sample includes 150,000 to 200,000 clones, about four fifths of them seen just once. This TCR was sampled from a man between 18 and 29 years old in good health and CMV-seronegative. The chain recombines TRBV5-1 with TRBJ1-2; no firm D call. Sequencing was performed on PBMCs. The CDR3 loop reads CASSDLGKDGYTF. CDR3 in DNA: TGCGCCAGCAGTGATCTGGGCAAGGATGGCTACACCTTC.